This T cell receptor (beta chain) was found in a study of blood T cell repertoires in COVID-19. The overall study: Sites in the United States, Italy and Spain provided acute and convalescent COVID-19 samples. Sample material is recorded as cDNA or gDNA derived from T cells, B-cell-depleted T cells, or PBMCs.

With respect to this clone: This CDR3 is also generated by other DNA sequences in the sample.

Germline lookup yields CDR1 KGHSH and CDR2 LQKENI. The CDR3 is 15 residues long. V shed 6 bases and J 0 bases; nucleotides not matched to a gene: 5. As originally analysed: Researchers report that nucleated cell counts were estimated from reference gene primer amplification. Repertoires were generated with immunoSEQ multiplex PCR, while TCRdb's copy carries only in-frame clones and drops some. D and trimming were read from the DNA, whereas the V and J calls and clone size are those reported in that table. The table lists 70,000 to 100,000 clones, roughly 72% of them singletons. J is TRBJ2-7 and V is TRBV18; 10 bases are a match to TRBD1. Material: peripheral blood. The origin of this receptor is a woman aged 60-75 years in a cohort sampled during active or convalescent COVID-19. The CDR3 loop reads CASSPTGGSSYEQYF. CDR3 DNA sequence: TGTGCCAGCTCGCCGACAGGGGGCAGCTCCTACGAGCAGTACTTC.